This T cell receptor beta chain was documented in a study of T cell clones after liver transplantation. The overall study: Post-transplant blood was tracked for graft-donor-reactive T cell clones identified in a pre-transplant mixed lymphocyte reaction.

Repertoires were generated with immunoSEQ multiplex PCR, while TCRdb's copy carries only in-frame clones and drops some. The sample consists of just under 9,500 clones, approximately 82% of them appearing once. Looked up from germline, CDR1 is MGHRA and CDR2 is YSYEKL. The CDR3 runs 16 residues. Losses at the gene ends were 1 base for V and 6 bases for J; bases not matched to a gene: 7. The V call is TRBV4-1, the J call TRBJ2-3, with 10 bases lining up with TRBD2. The TCR was taken from a human patient who received a liver transplant. The graft donor may account for some of the T cells. The input for sequencing was CD8+ T cells from blood, taken at the 22-month timepoint. The CDR3 loop is CASSQALAGVSDTQYF. CDR3 nucleotide sequence: TGCGCCAGCAGCCAAGCCCTAGCGGGGGTCTCGGATACGCAGTATTTT.